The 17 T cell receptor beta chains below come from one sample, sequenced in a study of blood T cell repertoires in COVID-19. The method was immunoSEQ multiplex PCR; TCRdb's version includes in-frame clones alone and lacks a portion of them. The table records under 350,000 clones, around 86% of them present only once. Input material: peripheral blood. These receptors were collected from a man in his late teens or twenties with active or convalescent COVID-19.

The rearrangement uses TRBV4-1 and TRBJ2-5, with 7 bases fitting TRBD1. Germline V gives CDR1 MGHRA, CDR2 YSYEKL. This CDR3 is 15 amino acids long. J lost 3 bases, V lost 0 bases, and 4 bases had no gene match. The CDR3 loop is CASSQDQGQEETQYF. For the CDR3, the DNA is TGCGCCAGCAGCCAAGATCAAGGACAGGAAGAGACCCAGTACTTC.

CDR3 protein: CASSTGVETQYF. The CDR3 region has the DNA TGTGCCAGCAGTACAGGGGTGGAGACCCAGTACTTC. The chain has TRBV6-5 and TRBJ2-5, with 7 bases that match TRBD1. The V and J ends lost 5 bases and 5 bases, in that order; junction bases with no gene match: 2. CDR3 length: 12 residues. The germline V gene has CDR1 MNHEY and CDR2 SVGAGI.

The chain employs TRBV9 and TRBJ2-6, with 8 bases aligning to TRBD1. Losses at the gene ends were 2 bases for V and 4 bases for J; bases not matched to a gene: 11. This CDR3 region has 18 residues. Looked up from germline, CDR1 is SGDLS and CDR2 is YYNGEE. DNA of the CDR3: TGTGCCAGCAGCGTTAGGACAGGGAGTCCAGTAGGGGCCAACGTCCTGACTTTC. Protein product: CASSVRTGSPVGANVLTF.

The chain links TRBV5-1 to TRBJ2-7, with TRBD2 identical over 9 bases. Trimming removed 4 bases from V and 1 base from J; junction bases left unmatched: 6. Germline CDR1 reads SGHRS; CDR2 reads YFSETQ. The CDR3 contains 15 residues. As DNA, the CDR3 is TGCGCCAGCAGCCCCGACGGACTAGCGTCCTACGAGCAGTACTTC. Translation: CASSPDGLASYEQYF.

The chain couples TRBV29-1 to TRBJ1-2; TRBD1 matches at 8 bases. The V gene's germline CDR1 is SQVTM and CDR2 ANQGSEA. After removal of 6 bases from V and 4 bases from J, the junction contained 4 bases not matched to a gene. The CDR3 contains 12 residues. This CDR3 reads CSVRTGTYGYTF. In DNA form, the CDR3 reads TGCAGCGTGAGGACAGGGACCTATGGCTACACCTTC.

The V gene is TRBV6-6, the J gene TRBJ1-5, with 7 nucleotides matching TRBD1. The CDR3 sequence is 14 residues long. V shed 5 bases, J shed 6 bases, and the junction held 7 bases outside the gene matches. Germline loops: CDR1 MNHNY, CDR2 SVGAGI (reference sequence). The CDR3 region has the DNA TGTGCCAGCAGTCGACAGGGCGGGAGTCAGCCCCAGCATTTT. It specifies CASSRQGGSQPQHF.

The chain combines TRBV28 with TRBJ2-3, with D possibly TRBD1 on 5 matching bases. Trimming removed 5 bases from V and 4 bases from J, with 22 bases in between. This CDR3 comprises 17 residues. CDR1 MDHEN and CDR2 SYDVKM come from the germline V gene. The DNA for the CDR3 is TGTGCCAGCAGTAAGGGGCCGGGCGCCGGGTATGCAGATACGCAGTATTTT. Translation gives CASSKGPGAGYADTQYF.

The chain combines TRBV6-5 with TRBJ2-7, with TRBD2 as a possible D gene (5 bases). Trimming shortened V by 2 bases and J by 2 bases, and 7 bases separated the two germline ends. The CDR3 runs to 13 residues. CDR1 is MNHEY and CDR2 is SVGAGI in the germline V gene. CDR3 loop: CASSYGETYEQYF. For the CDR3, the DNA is TGTGCCAGCAGTTACGGGGAGACCTACGAGCAGTACTTC.

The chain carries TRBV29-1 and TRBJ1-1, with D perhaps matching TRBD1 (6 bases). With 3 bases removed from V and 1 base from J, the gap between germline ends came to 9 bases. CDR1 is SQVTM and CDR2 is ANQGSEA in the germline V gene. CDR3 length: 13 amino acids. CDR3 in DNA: TGCAGCGTTGAGATGGACAGGAACACTGAAGCTTTCTTT. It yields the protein CSVEMDRNTEAFF.

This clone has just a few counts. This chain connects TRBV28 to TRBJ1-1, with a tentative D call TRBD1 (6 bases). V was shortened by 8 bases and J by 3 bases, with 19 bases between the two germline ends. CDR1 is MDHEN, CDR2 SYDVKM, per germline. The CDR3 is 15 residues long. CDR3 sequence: CASGDSGTTYTEAFF. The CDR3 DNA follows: TGTGCCAGCGGGGATTCCGGGACAACATACACTGAAGCTTTCTTT.

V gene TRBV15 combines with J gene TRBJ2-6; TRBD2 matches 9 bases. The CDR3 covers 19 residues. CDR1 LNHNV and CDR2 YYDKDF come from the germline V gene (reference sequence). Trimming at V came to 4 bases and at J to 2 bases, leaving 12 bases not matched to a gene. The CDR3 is CATSNRTSANPPGANVLTF. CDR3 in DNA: TGTGCCACCAGCAACCGGACTAGCGCGAACCCCCCTGGGGCCAACGTCCTGACTTTC.

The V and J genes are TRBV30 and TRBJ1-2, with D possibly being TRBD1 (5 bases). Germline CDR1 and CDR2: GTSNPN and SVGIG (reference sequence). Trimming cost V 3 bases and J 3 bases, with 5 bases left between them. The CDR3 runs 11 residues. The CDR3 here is CAWRQDYGYTF. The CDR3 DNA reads TGTGCCTGGAGACAGGACTATGGCTACACCTTC.

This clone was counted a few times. In DNA, the CDR3 is TGTGCCAGCCTAGGTCCCCCTTACGAGCAGTACTTC. Translated, it gives CASLGPPYEQYF. The chain joins TRBV2 to TRBJ2-7; D gene unclear. Trimming pared 8 bases from V and 4 bases from J, leaving 12 bases between. This CDR3 spans 12 amino acids. Germline loops: CDR1 SNHLY, CDR2 FYNNEI. Full variable domain (missing parts from reference TRBV2 and TRBJ2-7): EPEVTQTPSHQVTQMGQEVILRCVPISNHLYFYWYRQILGQKVEFLVSFYNNEISEKSEIFDDQFSVERPDGSNFTLKIRSTKLEDSAMYFCASLGPPYEQYFGPGTRLTVT.

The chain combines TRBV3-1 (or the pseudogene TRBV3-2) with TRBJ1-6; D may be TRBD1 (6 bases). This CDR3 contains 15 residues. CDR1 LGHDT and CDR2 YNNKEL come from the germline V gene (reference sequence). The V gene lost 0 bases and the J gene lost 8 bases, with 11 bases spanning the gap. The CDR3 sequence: CASSQDRGAYSPLHF. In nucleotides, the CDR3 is TGTGCCAGCAGCCAAGATCGGGGGGCTTATTCACCCCTCCACTTT.

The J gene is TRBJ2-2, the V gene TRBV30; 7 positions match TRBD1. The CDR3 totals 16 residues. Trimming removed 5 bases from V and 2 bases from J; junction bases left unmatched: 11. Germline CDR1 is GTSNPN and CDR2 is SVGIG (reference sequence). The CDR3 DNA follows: TGTGCCTGGGGGGACAGTCTTACGTCCAACACCGGGGAGCTGTTTTTT. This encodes CAWGDSLTSNTGELFF.

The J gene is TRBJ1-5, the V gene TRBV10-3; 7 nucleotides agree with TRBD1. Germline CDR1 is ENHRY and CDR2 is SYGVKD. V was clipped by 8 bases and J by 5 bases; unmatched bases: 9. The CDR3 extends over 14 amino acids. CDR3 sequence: CAIARDRPDQPQHF. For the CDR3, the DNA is TGTGCCATCGCACGGGACAGACCTGATCAGCCCCAGCATTTT.

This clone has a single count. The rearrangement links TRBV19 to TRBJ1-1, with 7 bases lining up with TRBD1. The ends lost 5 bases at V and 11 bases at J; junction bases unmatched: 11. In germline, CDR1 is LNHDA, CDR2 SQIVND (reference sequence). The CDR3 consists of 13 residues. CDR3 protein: CASSGQEGPRAFF. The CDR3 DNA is TGTGCCAGTAGTGGACAGGAAGGACCCCGTGCTTTCTTT.